This TCR beta chain was identified in a study of response to subunit inactivated influenza vaccine. Study outcomes and limitations: Few new T cells, the authors suggested, are recruited by each seasonal influenza vaccination.

From germline, CDR1 is SQVTM and CDR2 ANQGSEA. The CDR3 has 13 residues. With 7 bases removed from V and 6 bases from J, the gap between germline ends came to 18 bases. The table lists this clonotype with a few counts. The target antigen is unknown. TCRdb reprocessed the RT-PCR reads via MiXCR and lists one record per CDR3 protein. The table includes fewer than 200,000 distinct CDR3 sequences, around 8.8% detected once. This TCR was sampled from a man aged 50 to 60 who received an inactivated influenza vaccine. The V call is TRBV29-1, the J call TRBJ1-2; no reliable D call. Source: non-naive T cells sorted from PBMCs, taken on the day of vaccination. CDR3 residues: CSATPTGGNGYTF. The CDR3 coding sequence is TGCAGCGCAACTCCAACGGGAGGGAATGGCTACACCTTC.